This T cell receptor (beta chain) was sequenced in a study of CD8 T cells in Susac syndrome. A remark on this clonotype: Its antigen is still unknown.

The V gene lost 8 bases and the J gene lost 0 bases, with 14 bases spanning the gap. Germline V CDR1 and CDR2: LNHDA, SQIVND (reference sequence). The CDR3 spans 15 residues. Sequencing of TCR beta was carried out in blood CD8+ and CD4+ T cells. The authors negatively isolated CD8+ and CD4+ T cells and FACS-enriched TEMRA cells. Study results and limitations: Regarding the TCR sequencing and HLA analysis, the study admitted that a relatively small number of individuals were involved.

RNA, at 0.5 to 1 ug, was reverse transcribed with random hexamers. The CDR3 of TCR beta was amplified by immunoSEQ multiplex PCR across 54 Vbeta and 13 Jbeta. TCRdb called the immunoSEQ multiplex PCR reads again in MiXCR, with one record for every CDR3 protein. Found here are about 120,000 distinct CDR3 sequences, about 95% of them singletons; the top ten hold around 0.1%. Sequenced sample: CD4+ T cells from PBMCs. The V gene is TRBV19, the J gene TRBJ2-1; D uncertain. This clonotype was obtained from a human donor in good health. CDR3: CASSSGASSYNEQFF. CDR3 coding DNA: TGTGCCAGTTCCTCGGGCGCTTCCTCCTACAATGAGCAGTTCTTC.